Below are 12 T cell receptor beta chains sequenced from a single sample in a study of somatic mutations in cytotoxic T cells in rheumatoid arthritis. The method was immunoSEQ multiplex PCR; TCRdb's version includes in-frame clones alone and lacks a portion of them. Of under 4,500 clones detected, roughly three quarters appear once; the ten largest clones hold 6.5% to 8.5%. The specimen sequenced was CD8+ T cells sorted from blood. These receptors were collected from an adult with rheumatoid arthritis.

The chain has TRBV7-9 and TRBJ2-5; 8 bases map to TRBD1. Trimming cost V 5 bases and J 5 bases; bases outside gene matches: 7. This CDR3 contains 14 residues. Germline loops: CDR1 SEHNR, CDR2 FQNEAQ (reference sequence). CDR3 amino acids: CASSRIDRGETQYF. DNA for the CDR3: TGTGCCAGCAGCCGGATAGACAGGGGTGAGACCCAGTACTTC.

This chain links TRBV9 with TRBJ1-5; 8 bases align to TRBD1. The CDR3 runs 15 residues. With V trimmed by 4 bases and J by 0 bases, 3 bases remained unmatched. Germline V gene sequence: CDR1 SGDLS, CDR2 YYNGEE. CDR3 residues: CASSFTGGSNQPQHF. CDR3 nucleotides: TGTGCCAGCAGCTTCACAGGGGGTAGCAATCAGCCCCAGCATTTT.

CDR3 region: CASSSSAATNTEAFF. The CDR3 nucleotides are TGTGCCAGCAGTTCCTCGGCGGCCACGAACACTGAAGCTTTCTTT. The chain has TRBV7-9 and TRBJ1-1, with D unclear. Germline loops: CDR1 SEHNR, CDR2 FQNEAQ (reference sequence). This CDR3 spans 15 amino acids. Trimming took 6 bases from V and 1 from J, leaving 15 bases between them.

This chain joins TRBV6-5 and TRBJ1-3, with D possibly TRBD1 on 6 matching bases. Trimming shortened V by 2 bases and J by 2 bases, and 10 bases separated the two germline ends. CDR3 size: 15 residues. The germline V gene has CDR1 MNHEY and CDR2 SVGAGI. The CDR3 DNA sequence: TGTGCCAGCAGTTACGGAAGGGGGGCTGGAAACACCATATATTTT. Residues: CASSYGRGAGNTIYF.

This clone has just one count. V and J are TRBV28 and TRBJ1-1; D call uncertain. The V end was cut by 6 bases, the J end by 2 bases, with 7 bases between. Germline-derived CDR1 and CDR2 are MDHEN and SYDVKM. CDR3 size: 12 residues. The CDR3 nucleotides are TGTGCCAGCAGCCCTAGAAACACTGAAGCTTTCTTT. Translating it yields CASSPRNTEAFF.

The count of this clone is one. The chain uses TRBV6-5 and TRBJ1-2; D may be TRBD1 (6 bases). CDR3 length equals 15 residues. Germline assignment: CDR1 MNHEY and CDR2 SVGAGI. V was pared by 6 bases and J by 5 bases, with 19 bases between. The DNA for the CDR3 is TGTGCCAGCAGCCGCGGGACATTCGGGAAATATGGCTACACCTTC. It codes for CASSRGTFGKYGYTF.

The rearrangement uses TRBV27 and TRBJ2-7, with 15 bases that match TRBD2. Germline V CDR1 and CDR2: MNHEY, SMNVEV (reference sequence). The CDR3 sequence is 17 residues long. The ends lost 4 bases at V and 4 bases at J; junction bases unmatched: 8. This CDR3 is CASSWGLAGGLGYEQYF. CDR3 bases: TGTGCCAGCAGTTGGGGACTAGCGGGGGGCCTAGGGTACGAGCAGTACTTC.

About this clone itself: An end of the junction does not agree with germline; a read error may underlie this. The chain has TRBV5-4 and TRBJ2-1, with a possible D match to TRBD1 (9 bases). Looked up from germline, CDR1 is SGHNT and CDR2 is YYREEE (reference sequence). The CDR3 is 15 residues long. The CDR3 DNA reads TGTGCCAGCAGCCGGGAGGGGACAGGGTCCAATGAGCGGTTCTTC. Amino acid sequence: CASSREGTGSNERFF.

V usage is TRBV5-6 and J usage is TRBJ2-7; D is unclear. The CDR3 runs 11 residues. Germline V CDR1 and CDR2: SGHDT, YYEEEE. V dropped 0 bases and J dropped 7 bases, with 5 bases sitting between them. The CDR3 sequence: CASSLAREQYF. CDR3 nucleotide sequence: TGTGCCAGCAGCTTGGCCAGGGAGCAGTACTTC.

This clone came up once. The chain has TRBV19 and TRBJ1-5; possibly TRBD1 for D (5 bases). Trimming took off 1 base at V and 5 bases at J, with 18 bases between the two ends. Germline V lookup: CDR1 LNHDA, CDR2 SQIVND (reference sequence). This CDR3 comprises 17 residues. The CDR3 loop is CASSIVVGALGDQPQHF. The CDR3 DNA follows: TGTGCCAGTAGTATAGTAGTAGGGGCCCTGGGCGATCAGCCCCAGCATTTT. The full variable domain, rest sourced from reference TRBV19 and TRBJ1-5, is DGGITQSPKYLFRKEGQNVTLSCEQNLNHDAMYWYRQDPGQGLRLIYYSQIVNDFQKGDIAEGYSVSREKKESFPLTVTSAQKNPTAFYLCASSIVVGALGDQPQHFGDGTRLSIL.

The genes are TRBV19 and TRBJ1-1; possible D gene TRBD1, 5 bases. CDR3 length equals 14 residues. Trimming shortened V by 6 bases and J by 3 bases, and 14 bases separated the two germline ends. The germline V gene has CDR1 LNHDA and CDR2 SQIVND (reference sequence). CDR3 residues: CASSQPQGYTEAFF. DNA of the CDR3: TGTGCCAGTAGCCAACCCCAGGGCTACACTGAAGCTTTCTTT.

The V and J genes are TRBV7-9 and TRBJ2-2; 7 bases agree with TRBD2. V shed 5 bases, J shed 6 bases, and the junction held 9 bases outside the gene matches. The CDR3 length is 15 residues. Per the germline V gene, CDR1 is SEHNR and CDR2 is FQNEAQ (reference sequence). CDR3 region: CASSPWGREAGELFF. Written as DNA, the CDR3 is TGTGCCAGCAGCCCATGGGGCCGGGAGGCCGGGGAGCTGTTTTTT. The whole variable domain, remainder taken from reference TRBV7-9 and TRBJ2-2, is DTGVSQNPRHKITKRGQNVTFRCDPISEHNRLYWYRQTLGQGPEFLTYFQNEAQLEKSRLLSDRFSAERPKGSFSTLEIQRTEQGDSAMYLCASSPWGREAGELFFGEGSRLTVL.